Each of the 30 T cell receptor beta chains below was sequenced from the same sample in a study of glioma-infiltrating T cells. Using RNA template, CDR3s of TCR alpha and beta were amplified with iRepertoire arm-PCR. TCRdb reanalysed the multiplex PCR reads using MiXCR and keeps one entry per CDR3 protein. This table holds 100,000 to 150,000 distinct CDR3 sequences, under 30% found once. The sample taken for sequencing was glioma tissue, nonneoplastic brain tissue, or PBMCs (not recorded which). All receptors come from a human donor with low-grade glioma or glioblastoma, undergoing nonglioma brain surgery, or in good health (not recorded which).

Remarks on this clonotype: One base away lies a much larger clone, so this may be a sequencing read error. V usage is TRBV6-6 and J usage is TRBJ1-1; maybe TRBD1 (6 bases). The V gene lost 0 bases and the J gene lost 0 bases, with 14 bases spanning the gap. Germline V lookup: CDR1 MNHNY, CDR2 SVGAGI (reference sequence). The CDR3 has 17 amino acids. The CDR3 protein is CASSYSTGILLNTEAFF. The CDR3, as DNA: TGTGCCAGCAGTTACTCGACAGGAATCCTCCTGAACACTGAAGCTTTCTTT.

The rearrangement uses TRBV5-1 and TRBJ2-1, with TRBD2 matching over 14 bases. Germline CDR1 and CDR2: SGHRS and YFSETQ. Unmatched junction bases numbered 4, after V lost 3 bases and J lost 5 bases. The CDR3 spans 16 residues. The DNA of the CDR3 is TGCGCCAGCAGCTCGACTAGCGGGGGGGCCCACAATGAGCAGTTCTTC. Protein product: CASSSTSGGAHNEQFF. Full variable domain (remainder filled in from reference TRBV5-1 and TRBJ2-1): KAGVTQTPRYLIKTRGQQVTLSCSPISGHRSVSWYQQTPGQGLQFLFEYFSETQRNKGNFPGRFSGRQFSNSRSEMNVSTLELGDSALYLCASSSTSGGAHNEQFFGPGTRLTVL.

This clonotype was seen at least ten times. This chain uses TRBV6-1 with TRBJ2-7; maybe TRBD1 (6 bases). This CDR3 spans 11 amino acids. Germline values: CDR1 MNHNS, CDR2 SASEGT. The CDR3 spells CASSQGHSAHV. The CDR3 region has the DNA TGTGCCAGCAGTCAGGGACATTCGGCGCACGTC.

This clonotype was counted only a few times. The chain links TRBV7-9 to TRBJ1-5, with D possibly matching TRBD1 (5 bases). This CDR3 has 15 residues. Germline lookup yields CDR1 SEHNR and CDR2 FQNEAQ (reference sequence). Trimming took off 5 bases at V and 0 bases at J, with 11 bases between the two ends. The CDR3 DNA follows: TGTGCCAGCAGCGAGGCAGGGTCTAGCAATCAGCCCCAGCATTTT. Its translation is CASSEAGSSNQPQHF.

This chain connects TRBV5-1 to TRBJ2-1; possible D gene TRBD2, 5 bases. Looked up from germline, CDR1 is SGHRS and CDR2 is YFSETQ. CDR3 size: 14 residues. V was pared by 2 bases and J by 2 bases, with 8 bases between. As DNA, the CDR3 is TGCGCCAGCAGCTTTGACGGGGCCTACAATGAGCAGTTCTTC. It encodes CASSFDGAYNEQFF.

The chain links TRBV9 to TRBJ2-3; no firm D call. Germline CDR1 and CDR2: SGDLS and YYNGEE. V was cut by 0 bases and J by 5 bases, with 4 bases left in between. The CDR3 extends over 12 amino acids. The CDR3 region is CASSVGRDTQYF. The CDR3 DNA reads as TGTGCCAGCAGCGTAGGTAGAGATACGCAGTATTTT.

This clonotype turned up a few times. The V gene is TRBV10-2, the J gene TRBJ2-7, with D unresolved. Germline-derived CDR1 and CDR2 are WSHSY and SAAADI. The CDR3 consists of 12 residues. Trimming took 0 bases from V and 4 from J, leaving 4 bases between them. The CDR3 protein is CASSESGYEQYV. The DNA of the CDR3 is TGCGCCAGCAGTGAGTCTGGGTACGAGCAGTACGTC.

The V and J genes are TRBV11-2 and TRBJ2-3, with a tentative D call TRBD2 (6 bases). The CDR3 spans 14 residues. V was clipped by 3 bases and J by 5 bases, with 12 bases between them. Germline lookup yields CDR1 SGHAT and CDR2 FQNNGV. CDR3 sequence (DNA): TGTGCCAGCAGCTTTTCTCTGCGGGGAGATACGCAGTATTTT. Its translation: CASSFSLRGDTQYF.

This clonotype was found many times. The chain combines TRBV20-1 with TRBJ1-6; unclear D gene. Germline V gene data show CDR1 as DFQATT and CDR2 as SNEGSKA (reference sequence). The V gene lost 1 base and the J gene lost 14 bases, with 12 bases spanning the gap. The CDR3 totals 12 residues. This CDR3 reads CSARGPSPSLHF. For the CDR3, the DNA is TGCAGTGCTAGAGGACCTAGTCCGTCCCTCCACTTT.

The sample holds a few counts of this clonotype. V and J are TRBV20-1 and TRBJ2-1, with D uncertain. Trimming pared 6 bases from V and 7 bases from J, leaving 16 bases between. The CDR3 totals 13 residues. CDR1 is DFQATT and CDR2 is SNEGSKA in the germline V gene (reference sequence). The CDR3 sequence is CSARDHSKNEQFF. For the CDR3, the DNA is TGCAGTGCCCGAGACCACTCGAAAAATGAGCAGTTCTTC.

The chain employs TRBV3-1 and TRBJ2-1; 7 nucleotides line up with TRBD1. The CDR3 contains 16 residues. CDR1 is LGHDT, CDR2 YNNKEL, per germline (reference sequence). The trim removed 5 bases at V and 4 bases at J, leaving 11 bases unmatched. The CDR3 reads CASSGDSHLLYNEQFF. The CDR3 nucleotides read TGTGCCAGCAGCGGGGACAGCCATCTGCTTTACAATGAGCAGTTCTTC.

This clonotype was recorded only once. The genes are TRBV19 and TRBJ2-1; 7 bases are shared with TRBD1. V lost 5 bases, J lost 9 bases, and 1 base stayed unmatched. CDR1 is LNHDA, CDR2 SQIVND, per germline (reference sequence). This CDR3 region has 11 residues. CDR3 region: CASSRDSEQFF. For the CDR3, the DNA is TGTGCCAGTAGTCGGGACAGTGAGCAGTTCTTC.

This clonotype was seen at least ten times. The genes are TRBV28 and TRBJ1-5, with D possibly matching TRBD1 (5 bases). V dropped 1 base and J dropped 1 base, with 11 bases sitting between them. The CDR3 covers 16 residues. Germline-derived CDR1 and CDR2 are MDHEN and SYDVKM. CDR3 sequence reads: CASSLFGTLSNQPQHF. The CDR3 DNA follows: TGTGCCAGCAGTTTATTCGGGACTCTAAGCAATCAGCCCCAGCATTTT.

A few counts support this clonotype. The chain couples TRBV7-2 to TRBJ2-1; TRBD2 matches at 11 bases. V lost 2 bases to trimming and J lost 7 bases; unmatched junction nucleotides: 7. This CDR3 spans 16 amino acids. Germline V gene data show CDR1 as SGHTA and CDR2 as FQGNSA. The CDR3 DNA reads TGTGCCAGCAGCTTAATGATACTAGCGGGGGCTAATGAGCAGTTCTTC. As protein: CASSLMILAGANEQFF.

V gene TRBV20-1 combines with J gene TRBJ1-2; D uncertain. CDR3 length: 11 residues. V shed 4 bases and J shed 8 bases, with 11 bases lying between them. The germline V gene encodes CDR1 DFQATT and CDR2 SNEGSKA (reference sequence). As DNA, the CDR3 is TGCAGTGCTATCCCTCATCAAGGCTACACCTTC. Its protein is CSAIPHQGYTF.

This clonotype was seen a few times. The junction shows a germline mismatch at one end, possibly a read error. V usage is TRBV7-7 and J usage is TRBJ2-5; D unresolved. Looked up from germline, CDR1 is SSHAT and CDR2 is FNYEAQ (reference sequence). CDR3 length equals 12 residues. The CDR3 sequence is CASSPLQETQYF. Here the CDR3 DNA reads TGTGCTAGCAGCCCCCTTCAAGAGACCCAGTACTTC.

The V gene is TRBV7-8, the J gene TRBJ2-7; D gene ambiguous. Trimming took off 1 base at V and 4 bases at J, with 8 bases between the two ends. CDR1 is SGHVS and CDR2 is FQNEAQ in the germline V gene. The CDR3 is 13 amino acids. Here the CDR3 reads CASSLGNEYEQYV. CDR3 sequence (DNA): TGTGCCAGCAGCTTAGGCAACGAATACGAGCAGTACGTC.

This clonotype was counted at least ten times. The CDR3 nucleotides are TGTGCCAGCAGTTATAACAGCTTGAACACCGGGGAGCTGTTTTTT. Its translation: CASSYNSLNTGELFF. The rearrangement joins TRBV6-1 to TRBJ2-2; D unresolved. This CDR3 has 15 residues. Germline V lookup: CDR1 MNHNS, CDR2 SASEGT. V lost 5 bases and J lost 1, with 11 bases in between.

This clonotype was counted ten times or more. The chain uses TRBV7-2 and TRBJ2-3, with unresolved D. The V gene's germline CDR1 is SGHTA and CDR2 FQGNSA. V lost 1 base and J 9 bases, leaving 5 bases between the germline ends. The CDR3 is made up of 11 amino acids. CDR3 sequence (DNA): TGTGCCAGCAGCTTAGGGTCCACGCAGTATTTT. Translated, it gives CASSLGSTQYF.

The chain links TRBV27 to TRBJ2-2, with 9 bases lining up with TRBD2. The V gene end was trimmed by 1 base and the J gene end by 5 bases; junction bases not matched to a gene: 5. The germline CDR1 and CDR2 sequences are MNHEY and SMNVEV (reference sequence). The CDR3 loop spans 16 amino acids. The CDR3 DNA sequence: TGTGCCAGCAGTTTATTGGCTAGCGGGGTGACCGGGGAGCTGTTTTTT. This codes for CASSLLASGVTGELFF.

This clonotype showed up just a few times. This rearrangement joins TRBV18 to TRBJ2-1, with a possible D match to TRBD2 (7 bases). The CDR3 extends over 17 amino acids. Trimming left V 8 bases short and J 3 bases short, with 23 bases between. The germline CDR1 and CDR2 sequences are KGHSH and LQKENI. The CDR3 region has the DNA TGTGCCAGCCGCGATTTCGAGAGGGGGGGTGACTACAATGAGCAGTTCTTC. It codes for CASRDFERGGDYNEQFF.

The sample holds many counts of this clonotype. The chain joins TRBV7-2 to TRBJ1-1; no reliable D call. The ends were cut back, 1 base at V and 1 base at J, with 13 bases in the middle. The V gene's germline CDR1 is SGHTA and CDR2 FQGNSA. This CDR3 has 16 amino acids. The CDR3: CASSLGVEWRNTEAFF. The CDR3 DNA reads TGTGCCAGCAGCTTAGGCGTGGAGTGGAGGAACACTGAAGCTTTCTTT.

This clonotype has just one count. A much larger clone sits a single nucleotide away, making a read error possible. The V call is TRBV15, the J call TRBJ1-2, with no clear D. The CDR3 is 13 residues long. CDR1 LNHNV and CDR2 YYDKDF come from the germline V gene (reference sequence). The CDR3 loop is CATSRGADYDYTF. CDR3 sequence (DNA): TGTGCCACCAGCAGAGGGGCAGACTATGACTACACCTTC.

The chain has TRBV7-9 and TRBJ2-5; D gene ambiguous. The V end was cut by 2 bases, the J end by 0 bases, with 13 bases between. This CDR3 comprises 16 residues. CDR1 is SEHNR, CDR2 FQNEAQ, per germline (reference sequence). The CDR3 region is CASSLFPPTDQETQYF. CDR3 in DNA: TGTGCCAGCAGCTTATTCCCGCCGACGGACCAAGAGACCCAGTACTTC.

This clonotype has at least ten counts. The chain recombines TRBV2 with TRBJ2-7; D gene unclear. The CDR3 extends over 11 amino acids. Trimming removed 3 bases at V and 3 bases at J, with 3 bases between. Germline lookup yields CDR1 SNHLY and CDR2 FYNNEI. Written as DNA, the CDR3 is TGTGCCAGCAGTGACAGCTACGAGCAGTACGTC. Translated: CASSDSYEQYV.

The chain combines TRBV30 with TRBJ1-5; D gene uncertain. The CDR3 extends over 13 amino acids. V was clipped by 1 base and J by 4 bases, with 8 bases between them. The germline CDR1 and CDR2 sequences are GTSNPN and SVGIG (reference sequence). The CDR3 is CAWSGGVNQPQHF. The DNA for the CDR3 is TGTGCCTGGAGTGGGGGAGTAAATCAGCCCCAGCATTTT.

This chain connects TRBV12-3 or TRBV12-4 to TRBJ1-1, with a tentative D call TRBD1 (5 bases). V dropped 8 bases and J dropped 1 base, with 11 bases sitting between them. The length of the CDR3 is 13 residues. This CDR3 is CASGYRPNTEAFF. The CDR3 nucleotides read TGTGCCAGCGGGTACAGGCCGAACACTGAAGCTTTCTTT.

This chain uses TRBV2 with TRBJ1-5, with D uncertain. CDR3 length: 16 amino acids. Germline-derived CDR1 and CDR2 are SNHLY and FYNNEI. V lost 3 bases, J lost 2 bases, and 14 bases lay in between. The CDR3 DNA is TGTGCCAGCAGTGATAACACATACTGGGGCAATCAGCCCCAGCATTTT. It specifies CASSDNTYWGNQPQHF.

This chain's CDR3 is CATSDRSLGQFF. Written as DNA, the CDR3 is TGTGCCACCAGTGATCGCAGCCTTGGGCAGTTCTTC. The rearrangement uses TRBV24-1 and TRBJ2-1; no clear D gene. Trimming removed 3 bases at V and 12 bases at J, with 11 bases between. The CDR3 has 12 amino acids. In germline, CDR1 is KGHDR, CDR2 SFDVKD.

This clonotype was detected a few times. V gene TRBV24-1 combines with J gene TRBJ1-5, with no clear D. Germline V gene data show CDR1 as KGHDR and CDR2 as SFDVKD. V lost 3 bases and J lost 0, with 2 bases in between. This CDR3 comprises 13 residues. CDR3 sequence (DNA): TGTGCCACCAGTGATATTAGCAATCAGCCCCAGCATTTT. It yields the protein CATSDISNQPQHF.